The 14 T cell receptor beta chains reported below all come from one sample, sequenced in a study of blood T cell repertoires in COVID-19. Here immunoSEQ multiplex PCR was the method, and the copy in TCRdb shows in-frame clones only, minus some. The table shows a few hundred thousand clones, with approximately 85% occurring only once. The sequenced sample consisted of PBMCs or T cells enriched from blood (not recorded which). These receptors were collected from a young woman who had recovered from COVID-19.

Details on this clone: An end of the junction does not agree with germline; a read error may underlie this. This chain uses TRBV28 with TRBJ2-7; 7 bases align to TRBD1. Germline loops: CDR1 MDHEN, CDR2 SYDVKM. CDR3 length equals 12 residues. The CDR3 protein is CASSLRRQGVDF. The CDR3 region has the DNA TGTGCCAGCAGTCTTAGGCGGCAGGGGGTGGACTTC.

J is TRBJ1-2 and V is TRBV28; 9 bases align to TRBD1. Looked up from germline, CDR1 is MDHEN and CDR2 is SYDVKM. This CDR3 is built from 14 residues. Unmatched junction bases numbered 7, after V lost 6 bases and J lost 5 bases. CDR3 sequence (DNA): TGTGCCAGCAGGGCGACCGGGACAGGGTATGGCTACACCTTC. Amino acids: CASRATGTGYGYTF.

The chain links TRBV29-1 to TRBJ1-1, with 7 bases matching TRBD1. In germline, CDR1 is SQVTM, CDR2 ANQGSEA. CDR3 length equals 13 residues. This chain's CDR3 is CSGQDDLNTEAFF. DNA for the CDR3: TGCAGTGGACAGGATGATTTGAACACTGAAGCTTTCTTT.

The V call is TRBV18, the J call TRBJ1-1; possible D gene TRBD1, 5 bases. The CDR3 has 15 residues. CDR1 and CDR2 (germline): KGHSH, LQKENI. The V end lost 2 bases, the J end lost 5 bases, and 15 bases lay between the germline ends. The chain's CDR3 is CASSPLTGDGTEAFF. The CDR3 DNA follows: TGTGCCAGCTCACCATTGACGGGGGACGGGACTGAAGCTTTCTTT.

This clone showed up just a few times. The chain recombines TRBV5-1 with TRBJ2-5; 8 nucleotides agree with TRBD1. The CDR3 spans 13 residues. The trim removed 5 bases at V and 5 bases at J, leaving 5 bases unmatched. Germline-derived CDR1 and CDR2 are SGHRS and YFSETQ. In DNA form, the CDR3 reads TGCGCCAGCAGGACAGGGGTTCGGGAGACCCAGTACTTC. Its protein is CASRTGVRETQYF.

This chain links TRBV19 with TRBJ1-5, with 10 bases matching TRBD1. The V and J ends lost 6 bases and 5 bases, in that order; junction bases with no gene match: 1. The CDR3 extends over 13 amino acids. Germline V gives CDR1 LNHDA, CDR2 SQIVND (reference sequence). For the CDR3, the DNA is TGTGCCAGTAGCGGACAGGGGGATCAGCCCCAGCATTTT. Protein: CASSGQGDQPQHF.

The chain joins TRBV12-3 or TRBV12-4 to TRBJ1-4; 7 bases line up with TRBD1. The CDR3 has 13 amino acids. With 8 bases clipped from V and 4 bases from J, the junction kept 4 bases outside the gene matches. The CDR3 loop reads CASQGTDNEKLFF. The CDR3 bases are TGTGCCAGCCAAGGGACAGATAATGAAAAACTGTTTTTT.

The V and J genes are TRBV4-2 and TRBJ2-5, with D possibly being TRBD2 (5 bases). Germline V gene lookup returns CDR1 LGHNA and CDR2 YNFKEQ. This CDR3 is 14 amino acids long. V was cut by 4 bases and J by 2 bases, with 11 bases left in between. CDR3 nucleotide sequence: TGTGCCAGCAGCCGAGAGGGAGTACAAGAGACCCAGTACTTC. It yields the protein CASSREGVQETQYF.

This sequence joins TRBV11-2 and TRBJ2-3; D unclear. This CDR3 comprises 13 residues. The germline V gene encodes CDR1 SGHAT and CDR2 FQNNGV. Trimming left V 1 base short and J 11 bases short, with 13 bases between. The CDR3 reads CASSLAFRQEQYF. CDR3 nucleotide sequence: TGTGCCAGCAGCTTAGCTTTCCGGCAGGAGCAGTATTTT.

The V call is TRBV10-2, the J call TRBJ2-7; perhaps TRBD1 as D (6 bases). The germline CDR1 and CDR2 sequences are WSHSY and SAAADI. V shed 2 bases and J shed 6 bases, with 11 bases lying between them. The CDR3 extends over 13 amino acids. In DNA, the CDR3 is TGCGCCAGCAGTGAGGGGGGCGTGGGCGAGCAGTACTTC. This codes for CASSEGGVGEQYF.

The chain has TRBV3-1 (or the pseudogene TRBV3-2) and TRBJ2-5, with 9 nucleotides matching TRBD2. After removal of 4 bases from V and 5 bases from J, the junction contained 2 bases not matched to a gene. CDR1 and CDR2 (germline): LGHDT, YNNKEL (reference sequence). The CDR3 spans 13 residues. The CDR3 here is CASSLSGSETQYF. The CDR3 DNA sequence: TGTGCCAGCAGCCTTAGCGGGAGTGAGACCCAGTACTTC.

The count of this clone is one. V gene TRBV6-4 combines with J gene TRBJ2-3, with 8 bases fitting TRBD2. CDR1 and CDR2 (germline): MRHNA, SNTAGT. CDR3 length equals 14 residues. V was clipped by 6 bases and J by 8 bases; unmatched bases: 10. Here the CDR3 reads CASSPITGGGTQYF. CDR3 in DNA: TGTGCCAGCAGCCCCATCACCGGGGGGGGTACGCAGTATTTT.

The rearrangement links TRBV5-8 to TRBJ1-2, with unresolved D. CDR3 size: 11 residues. Germline V gene data show CDR1 as SGHTS and CDR2 as YDEGEE. Trimming left V 4 bases short and J 4 bases short, with 5 bases between. The CDR3 loop reads CASSRVYGYTF. The CDR3 nucleotides read TGTGCCAGCAGCCGGGTCTATGGCTACACCTTC. The full variable domain, with the rest looked up from reference TRBV5-8 and TRBJ1-2, is EAGVTQSPTHLIKTRGQQATLRCSPISGHTSVYWYQQALGLGLQFLLWYDEGEERNRGNFPPRFSGRQFPNYSSELNVNALELEDSALYLCASSRVYGYTFGSGTRLTVV.

The J gene is TRBJ1-2, the V gene TRBV9, with D perhaps matching TRBD1 (6 bases). V lost 4 bases and J 8 bases, leaving 21 bases between the germline ends. CDR1 and CDR2 from the germline V gene are SGDLS and YYNGEE. The CDR3 sequence is 15 residues long. The CDR3 coding sequence is TGTGCCAGCAGCCCCCGAGGGGGAGGGGAGCAGGGCTACACCTTC. Translation: CASSPRGGGEQGYTF.